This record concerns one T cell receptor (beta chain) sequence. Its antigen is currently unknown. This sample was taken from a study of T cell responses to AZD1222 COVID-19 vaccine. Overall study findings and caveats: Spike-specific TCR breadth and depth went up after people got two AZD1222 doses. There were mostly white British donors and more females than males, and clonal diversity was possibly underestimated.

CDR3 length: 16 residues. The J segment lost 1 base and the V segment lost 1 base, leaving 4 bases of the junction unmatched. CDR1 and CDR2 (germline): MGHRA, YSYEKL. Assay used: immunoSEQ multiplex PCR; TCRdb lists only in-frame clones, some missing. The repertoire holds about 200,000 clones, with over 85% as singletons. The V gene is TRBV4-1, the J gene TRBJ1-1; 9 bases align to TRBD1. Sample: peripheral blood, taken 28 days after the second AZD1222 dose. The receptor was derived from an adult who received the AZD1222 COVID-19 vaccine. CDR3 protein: CASSQGYRGPNTEAFF. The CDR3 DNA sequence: TGCGCCAGCAGCCAAGGATACAGGGGGCCGAACACTGAAGCTTTCTTT.